The present entry profiles one T cell receptor beta chain with its context. PCR used 60 Vbeta primers and 13 Jbeta primers. The method was immunoSEQ multiplex PCR; TCRdb's version includes in-frame clones alone and lacks a portion of them. The data contain around 170,000 clones, 79% of them seen just once; the ten biggest clones take up 0.65% to 0.75%. The sample is drawn from a study of cytomegalovirus exposure and HLA in healthy donors. V lost 2 bases and J 3 bases, leaving 11 bases between the germline ends. The germline CDR1 and CDR2 sequences are MNHEY and SVGAGI. This CDR3 has 14 residues. Sequences were obtained from PBMCs. The clonotype originates from a woman in her forties in good health and CMV-seronegative. The rearrangement links TRBV6-5 to TRBJ2-7; D may be TRBD2 (6 bases). The DNA of the CDR3 is TGTGCCAGCAGTTACAGCCGACTAGACTACGAGCAGTACTTC. It is translated as CASSYSRLDYEQYF.